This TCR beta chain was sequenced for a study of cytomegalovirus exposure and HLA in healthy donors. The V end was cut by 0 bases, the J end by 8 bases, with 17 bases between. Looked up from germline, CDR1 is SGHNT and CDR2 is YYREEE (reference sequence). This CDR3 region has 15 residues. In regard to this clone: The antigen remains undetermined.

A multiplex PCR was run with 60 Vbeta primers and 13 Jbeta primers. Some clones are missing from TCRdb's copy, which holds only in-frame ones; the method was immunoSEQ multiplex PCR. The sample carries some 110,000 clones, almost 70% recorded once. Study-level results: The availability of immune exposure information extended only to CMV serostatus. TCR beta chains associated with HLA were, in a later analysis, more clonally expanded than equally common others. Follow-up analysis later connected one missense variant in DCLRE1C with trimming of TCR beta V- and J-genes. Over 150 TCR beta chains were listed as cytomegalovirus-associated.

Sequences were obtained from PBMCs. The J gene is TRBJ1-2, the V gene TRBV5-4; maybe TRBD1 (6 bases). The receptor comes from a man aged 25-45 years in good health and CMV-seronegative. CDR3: CASSLARGDDRGYTF. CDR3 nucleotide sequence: TGTGCCAGCAGCTTGGCGCGGGGGGACGACAGGGGCTACACCTTC.